The 13 T cell receptor beta chains listed next were all sequenced from one sample in a study of cytomegalovirus exposure and HLA in healthy donors. A multiplex PCR was run with 60 Vbeta primers and 13 Jbeta primers. Method: immunoSEQ multiplex PCR; TCRdb's copy keeps in-frame clones and lacks some. Altogether over 100,000 clones are present, roughly two thirds being singletons, with the ten largest covering roughly 8%. Sequencing was performed on PBMCs. These receptor sequences come from a man aged 40-49 years in good health and CMV-seronegative.

As concerns this clone: The sample holds other DNA sequences that translate to the same CDR3. J is TRBJ1-1 and V is TRBV14; D is undetermined. The germline V gene encodes CDR1 SGHDN and CDR2 FVKESK. CDR3 size: 14 residues. Between the trimmed V and J ends, which lost 3 bases and 1 base, there was a span of 9 bases. The CDR3 loop is CASSQLTPNTEAFF. CDR3 sequence (DNA): TGTGCCAGCAGCCAGCTGACACCGAACACTGAAGCTTTCTTT.

The CDR3 spells CASSQDKRTGADTQYF. The CDR3 bases are TGTGCCAGCAGCCAAGATAAGAGGACAGGGGCAGATACGCAGTATTTT. This chain connects TRBV4-2 to TRBJ2-3; 9 nucleotides align to TRBD1. The V and J ends lost 0 bases and 4 bases, in that order; junction bases with no gene match: 5. The CDR3 spans 16 residues. Looked up from germline, CDR1 is LGHNA and CDR2 is YNFKEQ.

V and J are TRBV19 and TRBJ1-1, with TRBD1 as a possible D gene (5 bases). Germline V gene data show CDR1 as LNHDA and CDR2 as SQIVND (reference sequence). Trimming took 6 bases from V and 6 from J, leaving 14 bases between them. This CDR3 is built from 13 residues. DNA for the CDR3: TGTGCCAGTAGAGGGGCGACCCCTCCTGAAGCTTTCTTT. Translated, it gives CASRGATPPEAFF.

The rearrangement joins TRBV7-2 to TRBJ1-1; 9 positions agree with TRBD1. The V gene's germline CDR1 is SGHTA and CDR2 FQGNSA. The CDR3 loop spans 17 amino acids. With 1 base clipped from V and 6 bases from J, the junction kept 12 bases outside the gene matches. CDR3 in amino acids: CASSLVGQGWGEPEAFF. CDR3 coding DNA: TGTGCCAGCAGCTTAGTGGGACAGGGCTGGGGTGAGCCTGAAGCTTTCTTT.

The chain has TRBV29-1 and TRBJ1-1; D unresolved. This CDR3 comprises 12 residues. V was cut by 3 bases and J by 10 bases, with 15 bases left in between. Germline CDR1 is SQVTM and CDR2 is ANQGSEA. The CDR3 sequence is CSVDSGSCAAFF. The CDR3 bases are TGCAGCGTTGATTCGGGTAGCTGCGCAGCTTTCTTT.

The chain carries TRBV12-5 and TRBJ2-7; D is uncertain. The germline V and J ends were trimmed by 0 bases and 0 bases, with 9 bases remaining between them. Per germline, CDR1 LGHNT and CDR2 FRNRAP. CDR3 length: 15 amino acids. DNA of the CDR3: TGTGCTAGTGGTTTGGTACTGCGGAGCTCCTACGAGCAGTACTTC. Translated, it gives CASGLVLRSSYEQYF.

The rearrangement uses TRBV29-1 and TRBJ2-1, with 13 bases aligning to TRBD2. The CDR3 is made up of 13 amino acids. Trimming removed 6 bases from V and 8 bases from J; junction bases left unmatched: 4. The germline V gene encodes CDR1 SQVTM and CDR2 ANQGSEA. DNA for the CDR3: TGCAGCGTAACTAGCGGGGGGGCGTATGAGCAGTTCTTC. Translation gives CSVTSGGAYEQFF.

The chain combines TRBV18 with TRBJ2-7; TRBD2 aligns across 8 bases. The junction had 4 bases not matched to a gene; V was cut back by 2 bases and J by 4 bases. CDR3 length: 14 residues. Germline CDR1 KGHSH, CDR2 LQKENI. CDR3 nucleotide sequence: TGTGCCAGCTCACCAGCGGCGGGGGGATACGAGCAGTACTTC. Translated, it gives CASSPAAGGYEQYF.

The chain combines TRBV5-5 with TRBJ2-2; 9 bases are shared with TRBD1. This CDR3 region has 13 residues. Germline CDR1 is SGHKS and CDR2 is YYEKEE (reference sequence). The CDR3 here is CGGGQGPTGELFF. The CDR3 coding sequence is TGTGGTGGGGGACAGGGCCCCACCGGGGAGCTGTTTTTT.

This chain joins TRBV7-9 and TRBJ1-6; TRBD1 is a possible D gene (6 bases). V was pared by 5 bases and J by 11 bases, with 25 bases between. Germline V CDR1 and CDR2: SEHNR, FQNEAQ (reference sequence). CDR3 length: 17 residues. The CDR3 region has the DNA TGTGCCAGCAGCCGCGGCAGGGACATGAAACCTTTCCCACCCCTCCACTTT. It yields the protein CASSRGRDMKPFPPLHF.

This sequence joins TRBV5-1 and TRBJ2-5; 8 bases fit TRBD1. The length of the CDR3 is 12 residues. Germline CDR1 is SGHRS and CDR2 is YFSETQ. The V segment lost 5 bases and the J segment 8 bases; nucleotides outside the gene matches: 5. The CDR3 bases are TGCGCCAGCAGTGACACAGGGGGAACCCAGTACTTC. Its translation is CASSDTGGTQYF.

V and J are TRBV7-8 and TRBJ2-3; 14 nucleotides match TRBD2. CDR3 length equals 14 residues. Germline V gene lookup returns CDR1 SGHVS and CDR2 FQNEAQ. The J segment lost 13 bases and the V segment lost 1 base, leaving 4 bases of the junction unmatched. The CDR3 region is CASSLGTSGGNEYF. The DNA of the CDR3 is TGTGCCAGCAGCTTAGGGACTAGCGGGGGGAATGAGTATTTT.

This clone was recorded only once. Written as DNA, the CDR3 is TGTGCCAGCAGCCCAACAGGGGGAGAGGGTAGTGAAAAACTGTTTTTT. It codes for CASSPTGGEGSEKLFF. This chain links TRBV28 with TRBJ1-4, with 8 positions matching TRBD1. The CDR3 is 16 amino acids. V was clipped by 6 bases and J by 7 bases; unmatched bases: 13. Germline CDR1 and CDR2: MDHEN and SYDVKM.